The source of this TCR beta chain is a study of radiotherapy plus CTLA-4 blockade in lung cancer. The overall study: Roughly 17% of enrolled patients responded objectively, and 25% to 40% had disease control. Whole-study results and caveats: TCR clones from tumors expanded in blood after radiotherapy plus ipilimumab.

Regarding this clone: Its cognate antigen is unknown.

The CDR3 is 15 amino acids. Trimming removed 1 base from V and 0 bases from J, with 10 bases in between. From germline, CDR1 is LNHDA and CDR2 SQIVND (reference sequence). Libraries were prepared by immunoSEQ multiplex PCR; TCRdb keeps only in-frame clonotypes and omits some of them. This table holds 70,000 to 100,000 clones, 70% to 90% found once. CTLA-4 blockade with ipilimumab, together with focal radiation, was given to patients with chemo-refractory metastatic non-small-cell lung cancer. Source: peripheral blood, taken from a patient treated with radiotherapy plus ipilimumab. The V and J genes are TRBV19 and TRBJ2-7; perhaps TRBD2 as D (6 bases). This receptor was obtained from a human donor with non-small cell lung cancer who had a partial response to radiotherapy plus ipilimumab. The CDR3 loop is CASSIGRRGSYEQYF. The CDR3 DNA sequence: TGTGCCAGTAGTATAGGGCGGAGGGGCTCCTACGAGCAGTACTTC.